These T cell receptor beta chains were read from a single sample in a study of blood T cell repertoires in COVID-19. Libraries were prepared by immunoSEQ multiplex PCR; TCRdb keeps only in-frame clonotypes and omits some of them. The table lists 72,000 or so clones, about 87% of them singletons, with approximately 6.3% in the top ten. Sequenced input: peripheral blood. Source of these receptors: a middle-aged man with active COVID-19. CDR3s include the opening cysteine and the closing phenylalanine or tryptophan. For some rows the clone size is stated as once, few or many, or as a class when expanded; others skip it.

J: TRBJ1-5
V: TRBV27
size: NA
CDR3: CATLSQDQPQHF

J: TRBJ1-2
V: TRBV5-5
size: NA
CDR3: CASSLAVGGGEGYGYTF

J: TRBJ2-2
V: TRBV28
size: NA
CDR3: CASRKTGSGELFF

J: TRBJ2-1
V: TRBV5-1
size: NA
CDR3: CASSLGGVTYNEQFF

J: TRBJ2-7
V: TRBV6-5
size: NA
CDR3: CASSSNAGQGAKQYF

J: TRBJ1-3
V: TRBV7-9
size: NA
CDR3: CASSQALAYRGIGNTIYF

J: TRBJ2-7
V: TRBV6-5
size: NA
CDR3: CASSSPLQGAYEQYF

J: TRBJ2-5
V: TRBV24-1
size: NA
CDR3: CATSDPNRYQETQYF

J: TRBJ2-6
V: TRBV6-2/TRBV6-3
size: NA
CDR3: CASSYSPGIGSGANVLTF

J: TRBJ1-1
V: TRBV5-6
size: NA
CDR3: CASRQGQSNTEAFF

J: TRBJ1-2
V: TRBV6-2/TRBV6-3
size: NA
CDR3: CASSYPGQLGYGYTF

J: TRBJ1-2
V: TRBV19
size: NA
CDR3: CASSPGAVYGYTF

J: TRBJ2-1
V: TRBV6-5
size: once
CDR3: CASSSGLYDEQFF

J: TRBJ2-7
V: TRBV24-1
size: NA
CDR3: CATYPSSYEQYF

J: TRBJ2-7
V: TRBV28
size: NA
CDR3: CASRAKYEQYF

J: TRBJ2-2
V: TRBV2
size: NA
CDR3: CASSERLAGTAGELFF

J: TRBJ2-7
V: TRBV5-1
size: NA
CDR3: CASSLNPPGQGAYEQYF

J: TRBJ2-3
V: TRBV6-5
size: NA
CDR3: CASSNPGQTDTQYF

J: TRBJ1-1
V: TRBV28
size: NA
CDR3: CASRGDRGLGDTEAFF

J: TRBJ2-5
V: TRBV24-1
size: NA
CDR3: CATSDLGGGGETQYF

J: TRBJ1-6
V: TRBV15
size: NA
CDR3: CATSPSIGSSPLHF

J: TRBJ1-1
V: TRBV2
size: few
CDR3: CASSSPYQGHTEAFF

J: TRBJ2-7
V: TRBV5-6
size: NA
CDR3: CASSFGESSYEQYF

J: TRBJ2-7
V: TRBV6-5
size: NA
CDR3: CASQRGYRGEQYF

J: TRBJ2-1
V: TRBV11-2
size: NA
CDR3: CASSRLGGRYNEQFF

J: TRBJ1-1
V: TRBV7-9
size: NA
CDR3: CASSSSPDGGTEAFF